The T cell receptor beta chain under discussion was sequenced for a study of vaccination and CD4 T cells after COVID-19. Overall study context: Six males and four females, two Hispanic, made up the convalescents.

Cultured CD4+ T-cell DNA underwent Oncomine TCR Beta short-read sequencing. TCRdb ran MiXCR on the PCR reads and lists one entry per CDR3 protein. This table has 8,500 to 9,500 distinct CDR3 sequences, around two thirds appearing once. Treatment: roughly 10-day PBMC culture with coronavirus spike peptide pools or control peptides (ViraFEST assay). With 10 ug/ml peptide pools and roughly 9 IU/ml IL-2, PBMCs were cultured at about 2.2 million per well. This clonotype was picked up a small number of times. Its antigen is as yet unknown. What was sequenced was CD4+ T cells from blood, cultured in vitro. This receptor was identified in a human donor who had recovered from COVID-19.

The CDR3, as DNA: TGCAGGGCTGTGACAGGACTGAACACTGAAGCTTTCTTT. Its translation: CRAVTGLNTEAFF. The J gene is TRBJ1-1, the V gene TRBV20-1, with D maybe TRBD1 (6 bases). This CDR3 has 13 amino acids. Germline V gene lookup returns CDR1 DFQATT and CDR2 SNEGSKA (reference sequence).